This TCR beta chain derives from a study of blood T cell repertoires in COVID-19. Turning to the study itself: The samples span acute and convalescent COVID-19 from the United States, Italy and Spain.

In the study's own analysis: Reference gene primer amplification gave estimated nucleated cell counts. Profiling relied on immunoSEQ multiplex PCR, and the TCRdb table lists in-frame clones only, not all of them. V and J calls and clone size are given by that table; D and trimming were obtained from the DNA. Of 150,000 to 200,000 clones listed, 75% to 90% are singletons. The germline gives CDR1 LGHNA, CDR2 YNFKEQ. The CDR3 loop spans 18 amino acids. The germline V and J ends were trimmed by 3 bases and 0 bases, with 18 bases remaining between them. Residents of about two dozen US areas, aged roughly 18 to 89 years, made up the participants. Participants had their cohort set by participant-reported clinical history.

The J gene is TRBJ2-1, the V gene TRBV4-2; possible D gene TRBD1, 7 bases. The sequence came from a woman in her 40s with acute COVID-19. Sequencing was done on a sample of PBMCs or T cells enriched from blood (not recorded which). This CDR3 reads CASSQDLAGQSSYNEQFF. The CDR3 DNA is TGTGCCAGCAGCCAGGATCTGGCGGGACAGAGCTCCTACAATGAGCAGTTCTTC.